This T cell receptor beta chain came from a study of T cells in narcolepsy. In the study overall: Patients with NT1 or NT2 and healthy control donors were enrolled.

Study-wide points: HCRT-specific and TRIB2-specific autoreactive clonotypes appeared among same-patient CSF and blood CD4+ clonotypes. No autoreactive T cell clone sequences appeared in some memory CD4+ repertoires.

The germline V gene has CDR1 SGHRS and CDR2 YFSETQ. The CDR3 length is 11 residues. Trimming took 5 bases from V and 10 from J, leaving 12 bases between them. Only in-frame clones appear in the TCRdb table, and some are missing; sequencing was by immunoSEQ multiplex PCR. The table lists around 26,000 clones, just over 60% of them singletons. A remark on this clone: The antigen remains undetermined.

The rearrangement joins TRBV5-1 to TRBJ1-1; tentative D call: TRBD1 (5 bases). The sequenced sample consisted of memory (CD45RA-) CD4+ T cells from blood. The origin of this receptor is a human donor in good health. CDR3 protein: CASSNGRGAFF. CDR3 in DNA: TGCGCCAGCAGTAACGGAAGGGGAGCTTTCTTT.